The present T cell receptor beta chain was sequenced within a study of shared clonotypes between healthy human individuals. This table comes from immunoSEQ multiplex PCR, and its TCRdb copy is limited to in-frame clones, with some not included. The sample carries about 700,000 clones, around 67% recorded once. Findings and limits, study-wide: Among the subsets, naive ones generally showed larger estimated richness than memory ones. Clonotype sharing among the donors was expected to vary with sequencing depth.

The germline V and J ends were trimmed by 6 bases and 0 bases, with 9 bases remaining between them. The CDR3 has 14 amino acids. In germline, CDR1 is WSHSY, CDR2 SAAADI. Comment on this clone: Its antigen is undetermined.

Material for sequencing was memory CD4+ T cells sorted from blood. Subset indicated: CD45RA-negative fraction. V and J are TRBV10-2 and TRBJ1-3; a possible D gene is TRBD1 (5 bases). The clonotype comes from a woman aged 25-40 years in good health. CDR3 DNA: TGCGCCAGCAGGGGGGTGAGCTCTGGAAACACCATATATTTT. Translation gives CASRGVSSGNTIYF.